This T cell receptor beta chain was sequenced during a study of response to subunit inactivated influenza vaccine. One entry per CDR3 protein results from TCRdb running MiXCR on the RT-PCR reads. This sample has over 450,000 distinct CDR3 sequences; about an eighth occur once, and the top ten carry about an eighth. The CDR3 spans 16 residues. V was clipped by 6 bases and J by 1 base, with 15 bases between them. Germline CDR1 reads MNHEY; CDR2 reads SVGEGT. The chain is built from TRBV6-2 or TRBV6-3 and TRBJ2-2, with D perhaps matching TRBD1 (6 bases). The sequencing here drew on PBMCs from blood, taken roughly 47 days after vaccination. The sequence came from a middle-aged man who received an inactivated influenza vaccine. For the CDR3, the DNA is TGTGCCAGCAGGAGTACCATGGACAGGAACACCGGGGAGCTGTTTTTT. Protein: CASRSTMDRNTGELFF.